The clone carrying this T cell receptor beta chain was seen ten or more times. Its antigen is undetermined. This sample was taken from a study of T cells in Graves' hyperthyroidism and ophthalmopathy. Study observations and caveats: A model of 13 V-J pairs discriminated ophthalmopathy from stable hyperthyroidism.

The CDR3 consists of 14 residues. Germline values: CDR1 SEHNR, CDR2 FQNEAQ (reference sequence). The germline V and J ends were trimmed by 5 bases and 6 bases, with 15 bases remaining between them. Over 18 months, lack of ophthalmopathy progression marked Graves' hyperthyroidism as stable. Diagnosis of hyperthyroidism was new in patients aged 18 to 65, and its duration was under 2 months. Exclusion followed for patients with uncontrolled infection, other autoimmune disease, pregnancy or lactation. TCR beta CDR3 regions were amplified from RNA. HTBI primers were used for first-round RT-PCR of the TCR CDR3. In TCRdb, the multiplex PCR reads were re-called with MiXCR into one record per CDR3 protein. The sample has about 480,000 distinct CDR3 sequences; approximately 15% are singletons.

The source material was blood. This TCR derives from a woman younger than 35 with Graves' hyperthyroidism. This chain joins TRBV7-9 and TRBJ2-3; D perhaps matches TRBD2 (6 bases). CDR3: CASSIRGGSDTQYF. CDR3 DNA: TGTGCCAGCAGCATCCGTGGGGGGAGCGATACGCAGTATTTT.